This TCR beta chain derives from a study of CD8+ T cells in alopecia areata. General study results and limits: Researchers report lesional scalp, most notably alopecia totalis/universalis, outstripped normal scalp in clonality.

It was from alopecia areata patients that lesional scalp punch biopsies and peripheral blood were collected. T lymphocytes (CD4+ and CD8+) were sorted from PBMCs. TCR sequencing used cDNA made by reverse transcription of extracted RNA. TCRdb's table, derived via immunoSEQ multiplex PCR, lists solely in-frame clones and lacks some. Of 69,000 or so clones listed, approximately 60% are singletons. Details on this clone: The antigen is not known.

Germline V gene sequence: CDR1 SQVTM, CDR2 ANQGSEA. J lost 6 bases, V lost 7 bases, and 16 bases had no gene match. The CDR3 runs to 16 residues. The sequencing here drew on CD8+ T cells sorted from blood, taken at week 0. This rearrangement joins TRBV29-1 to TRBJ2-1; 9 positions match TRBD2. The TCR was taken from a human donor with alopecia areata. CDR3 nucleotides: TGCAGCGCTCAACCGGACCTAGCGGGGTTACTCAATGAGCAGTTCTTC. It is translated as CSAQPDLAGLLNEQFF.